The T cell receptor beta chain described here comes from a study of patients and donors after allogeneic stem cell transplantation. The CDR3 is 16 residues long. The germline V and J ends were trimmed by 2 bases and 2 bases, with 13 bases remaining between them. Germline-derived CDR1 and CDR2 are KGHSH and LQKENI. TCRdb re-called the RT-PCR reads through MiXCR, storing one row per CDR3 protein. Of hundreds of thousands of distinct CDR3 sequences listed, roughly 17% are singletons. The J gene is TRBJ2-1, the V gene TRBV18; D perhaps matches TRBD2 (5 bases). This TCR was recovered from a human donor who was either an allogeneic HSCT recipient or a stem cell or donor lymphocyte infusion donor (not recorded which). It is not recorded whose cells these are; they may come from a transplant donor. Specimen: blood, either unsorted or a sorted T cell fraction (not recorded which). The CDR3 DNA follows: TGTGCCAGCTCACCAGTCCGCGGGCCGACCTACAATGAGCAGTTCTTC. It yields the protein CASSPVRGPTYNEQFF.